Below, 17 T cell receptor beta chains from the same sample are listed, as sequenced in a study of identical twins. TCRdb called the 5' RACE reads again in MiXCR, with one record for every CDR3 protein. The profile covers about 490,000 distinct CDR3 sequences, with approximately 16% appearing a single time and roughly 0.43% taken by the ten largest. The data also belong to a second study, concerning yellow fever vaccine responses in identical twins.

Source material: CD4+ T cells sorted from blood. These receptors came from a woman under 30 in good health.

The chain couples TRBV12-1 to TRBJ2-7; the table calls TRBD1, which could not be checked here. TRBV12-1 counts as a pseudogene. This CDR3 has 11 residues. The CDR3 region is CASTRRGEQYF. The CDR3 nucleotides read TGTGCCAGCACTCGAAGGGGCGAGCAGTACTTC.

This clonotype appeared a few times. The V gene is TRBV6-1, the J gene TRBJ2-2; no firm D call. The CDR3 contains 13 residues. Looked up from germline, CDR1 is MNHNS and CDR2 is SASEGT. V gave up 5 bases and J gave up 6 bases, with 10 bases separating them. CDR3 nucleotide sequence: TGTGCCAGCAGTCAGCAGCGCGCCGGGGAGCTGTTTTTT. This sequence encodes CASSQQRAGELFF.

The chain combines TRBV3-1 with TRBJ2-1, with 12 bases that match TRBD2. The trim removed 4 bases at V and 6 bases at J, leaving 10 bases unmatched. The CDR3 is 17 amino acids. The germline gives CDR1 LGHDT, CDR2 YNNKEL (reference sequence). CDR3 region: CASSRRLAGAIPNEQFF. DNA for the CDR3: TGTGCCAGCAGCCGAAGACTAGCGGGGGCCATCCCCAATGAGCAGTTCTTC.

The J gene is TRBJ2-7, the V gene TRBV7-8; TRBD2 agrees at 9 bases. This CDR3 contains 15 residues. Looked up from germline, CDR1 is SGHVS and CDR2 is FQNEAQ. After removal of 6 bases from V and 3 bases from J, the junction contained 9 bases not matched to a gene. CDR3 DNA sequence: TGTGCCAGCAGGGCGGAACTAGCGGGCCTCTACGAGCAGTACTTC. This encodes CASRAELAGLYEQYF.

This rearrangement joins TRBV14 to TRBJ2-1; 11 bases match TRBD2. This CDR3 is 19 amino acids long. Germline CDR1 is SGHDN and CDR2 is FVKESK. Trimming removed 3 bases from V and 8 bases from J; junction bases left unmatched: 18. CDR3 in amino acids: CASSHRQRKLAGDLDEQFF. In nucleotides, the CDR3 is TGTGCCAGCAGCCACCGACAAAGAAAACTAGCGGGAGATTTGGATGAGCAGTTCTTC. The whole variable domain, remainder taken from reference TRBV14 and TRBJ2-1, is EAGVTQFPSHSVIEKGQTVTLRCDPISGHDNLYWYRRVMGKEIKFLLHFVKESKQDESGMPNNRFLAERTGGTYSTLKVQPAELEDSGVYFCASSHRQRKLAGDLDEQFFGPGTRLTVL.

This clonotype was counted ten times or more. J is TRBJ2-1 and V is TRBV5-1; no clear D gene. The V end lost 2 bases, the J end lost 7 bases, and 16 bases lay between the germline ends. The CDR3 is 15 residues long. Germline values: CDR1 SGHRS, CDR2 YFSETQ. The CDR3 nucleotides read TGCGCCAGCAGCTTTCCCGGTCCCGACGGGAATGAGCAGTTCTTC. It yields the protein CASSFPGPDGNEQFF.

This clonotype was counted only a few times. The V gene is TRBV18, the J gene TRBJ1-6, with unresolved D. The germline CDR1 and CDR2 sequences are KGHSH and LQKENI. V was cut by 2 bases and J by 0 bases, with 5 bases left in between. The CDR3 spans 15 residues. The CDR3 reads CASSPGSSYNSPLHF. The CDR3 DNA is TGTGCCAGCTCACCAGGGAGCTCCTATAATTCACCCCTCCACTTT.

This rearrangement joins TRBV20-1 to TRBJ2-1; 7 bases are a match to TRBD2. The CDR3 is made up of 14 amino acids. The ends lost 1 base at V and 9 bases at J; junction bases unmatched: 9. Germline loops: CDR1 DFQATT, CDR2 SNEGSKA (reference sequence). DNA for the CDR3: TGCAGTGCTAGAGCGAGACTAGCCACGGGTGAGCAGTTCTTC. It codes for CSARARLATGEQFF.

This clonotype was detected a few times. The V and J genes are TRBV12-3 or TRBV12-4 and TRBJ1-4; D unresolved. The CDR3 spans 13 residues. Trimming pared 5 bases from V and 3 bases from J, leaving 7 bases between. The CDR3 nucleotides are TGTGCCAGCAGTCTCTGGGCTAATGAAAAACTGTTTTTT. Protein sequence: CASSLWANEKLFF.

The chain links TRBV5-1 to TRBJ2-3, with D unclear. The CDR3 runs to 15 residues. Germline-derived CDR1 and CDR2 are SGHRS and YFSETQ. Trimming took off 4 bases at V and 0 bases at J, with 12 bases between the two ends. CDR3 residues: CASSVGRTSTDTQYF. DNA for the CDR3: TGCGCCAGCAGCGTCGGCAGAACTAGCACAGATACGCAGTATTTT.

This clonotype occurred many times. The rearrangement uses TRBV7-2 and TRBJ2-1; unclear D gene. The length of the CDR3 is 14 residues. Germline V gene data show CDR1 as SGHTA and CDR2 as FQGNSA. V lost 1 base, J lost 6 bases, and 10 bases lay in between. CDR3 in DNA: TGTGCCAGCAGCTTAGTCTTAGGCAGCAATGAGCAGTTCTTC. Translated: CASSLVLGSNEQFF.

V is TRBV5-1 and J is TRBJ1-1; 8 positions agree with TRBD1. The CDR3 consists of 15 residues. Germline assignment: CDR1 SGHRS and CDR2 YFSETQ. Losses at the gene ends were 3 bases for V and 7 bases for J; bases not matched to a gene: 11. CDR3 DNA sequence: TGCGCCAGCAGCTACCCCGTTACAGGGGGGGGTGAAGCTTTCTTT. Residues: CASSYPVTGGGEAFF.

This clonotype showed up just a few times. J is TRBJ2-7 and V is TRBV3-1, with a possible D match to TRBD1 (5 bases). The CDR3 sequence is 12 residues long. With 4 bases removed from V and 7 bases from J, the gap between germline ends came to 11 bases. From germline, CDR1 is LGHDT and CDR2 YNNKEL (reference sequence). The CDR3 reads CASSPGIWEQYF. In DNA form, the CDR3 reads TGTGCCAGCAGCCCAGGGATTTGGGAGCAGTACTTC.

V usage is TRBV12-3 or TRBV12-4 and J usage is TRBJ1-6, with TRBD1 as a possible D gene (6 bases). The V and J ends lost 3 bases and 7 bases respectively, with 10 bases between them. CDR3 length: 14 amino acids. CDR3 bases: TGTGCCAGCAGTTTTGGGGGGCACAATTCACCCCTCCACTTT. Its protein is CASSFGGHNSPLHF.

The gene calls are TRBV3-1 and TRBJ2-1, with 7 bases that match TRBD2. CDR3 size: 14 residues. Germline values: CDR1 LGHDT, CDR2 YNNKEL (reference sequence). After removal of 2 bases from V and 9 bases from J, the junction contained 7 bases not matched to a gene. In DNA form, the CDR3 reads TGTGCCAGCAGCCAACGTAAGCGGGGCAGTGAGCAGTTCTTC. Protein product: CASSQRKRGSEQFF.

V and J are TRBV6-1 and TRBJ2-7; 13 bases map to TRBD2. The V gene end was trimmed by 5 bases and the J gene end by 7 bases; junction bases not matched to a gene: 8. CDR1 is MNHNS and CDR2 is SASEGT in the germline V gene. CDR3 size: 15 residues. The CDR3 sequence is CASSPTSGRPREQYF. For the CDR3, the DNA is TGTGCCAGCAGTCCGACTAGCGGGAGGCCGCGAGAGCAGTACTTC.

The sample holds a few counts of this clonotype. The chain carries TRBV28 and TRBJ2-2; 12 bases align to TRBD1. In germline, CDR1 is MDHEN, CDR2 SYDVKM. V trimming: 6 bases; J trimming: 6 bases; junction bases outside the gene matches: 2. The length of the CDR3 is 14 residues. The CDR3 DNA is TGTGCCAGCAGGGGACAGGGGGCCCCCGGGGAGCTGTTTTTT. Amino acid sequence: CASRGQGAPGELFF.